The entry below gives a single T cell receptor (beta chain) sequence along with its context. Per the authors' pipeline: Researchers report that nucleated cell counts were estimated from reference gene primer amplification. TCRdb keeps only in-frame clones here, not all; method: immunoSEQ multiplex PCR. That table is the source of V, J and clone size, and D and trimming were worked out from the DNA. Of 270,000 or so clones in the sample, roughly nine tenths were seen once. The sample is drawn from a study of blood T cell repertoires in COVID-19. Study-wide background: The United States, Italy and Spain supplied acute and convalescent COVID-19 samples.

With 6 bases removed from V and 1 base from J, the gap between germline ends came to 9 bases. Germline values: CDR1 SNHLY, CDR2 FYNNEI. There are 13 residues in the CDR3. Sequenced input: peripheral blood. This clonotype was obtained from a man between 40 and 49 years old with active or convalescent COVID-19. The chain joins TRBV2 to TRBJ1-1; D perhaps matches TRBD1 (6 bases). The CDR3 bases are TGTGCCAGCAGAACAGGGAGGAACACTGAAGCTTTCTTT. Encoded protein: CASRTGRNTEAFF.